This T cell receptor (beta chain) is drawn from a study of CD8+CD57+ T cells in acquired aplastic anemia. On the study more broadly: CD4+ and CD8+ cells, once sorted, gave DNA averaging approximately 3 ug. Findings of the study overall: Any difference that existed in CD8+ Simpson's diversity between patients and controls was not significant. Patients and controls shared under 30 CD8+ CDR3 sequences, highly expressed in patients.

Selection for sequencing was limited to patients who had shown CD8+CD57+ cell expansion by flow cytometry. When blood sampling took place, the patients had received no therapy. About this clonotype itself: Its antigen is not identified.

Genomic DNA templated the TCR beta VDJ and CDR3 profiling. TCRdb used MiXCR to reprocess the reads, holding one entry per CDR3 protein. Of 150,000 to 160,000 distinct CDR3 sequences in the sample, around half were seen once. The sequence derives from a human donor with aplastic anemia. The sequenced material came from sorted CD4+, CD8+, or CD8+CD57+ T cells (not recorded which) from PBMCs.

CDR3 sequence reads: CATSRSHGTNTEAFF. The CDR3 coding sequence is TGTGCCACCAGCAGATCCCACGGGACAAACACTGAAGCTTTCTTT. The chain employs TRBV15 and TRBJ1-1; D is perhaps TRBD1 (6 bases). V was pared by 2 bases and J by 2 bases, with 12 bases between. Germline V gives CDR1 LNHNV, CDR2 YYDKDF (reference sequence). This CDR3 is built from 15 residues.